The present T cell receptor (beta chain) was sequenced within a study of cytomegalovirus exposure and HLA in healthy donors (dated by TCRdb to between 2016 and 2019). Study-level background: An earlier analysis of some 550 of the donors reported roughly 270 Gb of sequence data and some 100 million unique TCR beta sequences from approximately 180 million T cells. Roughly 300 gigabases of sequencing data and tens of millions of unique TCR sequences were included in an early release covering around 600 HLA-typed donors. The genetic ancestry cluster associated with self-reported Caucasian donors included approximately 85% of the 398 genotyped donors. The study was designed to test whether signatures of past pathogen exposure could be identified by cataloging public T cell receptors. The study profiled the T cell repertoires of 500 to 800 subjects by immunosequencing and related them to cytomegalovirus serostatus. In addition to the first cohort of about 650 subjects, a separate validation cohort of 130 or so different subjects was used. High-throughput TCR immunosequencing, statistical association of individual TCRs with disease status, and machine learning were combined to predict cytomegalovirus infection status. A later analysis re-examined previously published TCR beta repertoires from 600 to 700 donors and added high-resolution HLA genotyping to investigate patterns of TCR occurrence. In the later analysis, no new phenotypic data were used to find candidate immune exposures; instead, reliance was placed on TCR beta sequences and their occurrence across donors. An earlier analysis of roughly 600 of the donors used high-throughput TCR beta sequencing to judge whether each TCR beta V gene segment behaved as functional or pseudogenic. Donor age, sex, ethnicity and CMV serostatus were compiled alongside the repertoire data. Genome-wide SNP genotypes for about 65% of the 666 donors were used in a later genetic analysis, which treated that subset as a discovery cohort. All discovery cohort repertoires had been generated using a single sequencing platform. Class I and class II HLA loci were covered by the typing at four-digit resolution. The number of typed donors differed by locus: roughly 629-640 for A, B, C, DRB1 and DQB1; 522 for DQA1; around 580 for DPA1; and some 470 for DPB1. Because of strong linkage in the cohort, roughly 5 DR-DQ haplotypes were treated as single units for association and clustering. Among almost 400 genotyped donors of the cohort, an average of around 240,000 unique TCR beta nucleotide sequences were sequenced per donor, around 18% of them non-productive. Beyond this particular receptor, the publication reports: Linkage disequilibrium might explain the correlated functional status among segregating V segments, but an unknown experimental factor could not be excluded. Most CMV-associated TCR beta chains appeared to be HLA-restricted in a later analysis, and the HLA associations seemed to be driven largely by CMV exposure. An earlier analysis of 587 of the donors showed that most TCR beta V segments appeared in productive rearrangements either about 87% or about 30% of the time, which broadly matched IMGT annotations. Strong co-occurrence of HLA alleles, especially DR and DQ, made assigning TCR associations to individual alleles difficult. A total of fewer than 200 TCR beta chains were listed by the study as associated with cytomegalovirus. The earlier analysis of approximately 540 of the donors excluded roughly 17 rarely observed V segments, including chromosome 9 orphons, because counts were too low. In a later analysis, 15,000 to 20,000 TCR beta sequences were associated with specific HLA alleles at a false discovery rate of 0.05. Across donors, most TCR sequences were observed very rarely, whereas some public TCRs were present in many individuals. A cluster of highly shared sequence variants was judged likely to represent a technical artifact of the sequencing pipeline. V-gene and J-gene trimming of TCR beta chains was associated with a missense DCLRE1C variant in a later genetic analysis, and the association was replicated in an independent cohort. In a later analysis, the rate of TCR association differed among HLA loci, with DRB1 alleles having the most associated TCRs and HLA-C alleles having the fewest. In a later genetic analysis, fewer N-insertions in productive TCRs were reported among donors in an Asian-associated ancestry cluster than the roughly 670-donor mean. A further reported finding was that TCR beta sequences accurately predicted the HLA-A and HLA-B alleles for most subjects in the first cohort. The presence/absence analyses assumed that sequencing depth was roughly uniform across donors, and that assumption may not be true. In vitro tests confirmed that three of the cytomegalovirus-associated TCR beta chains recognize cytomegalovirus antigens. In this cohort, only TCR beta chains were sequenced, and detectable features were limited by the absence of alpha or paired-chain data. It was suggested by the authors that the approach could potentially be generalized to other disease states and immunological phenotypes. Cytomegalovirus status was reported to be diagnosed by the classifier with high specificity and sensitivity in both the original and validation cohorts. For the cohort, immune exposure information was limited to CMV serostatus. Compared with equally common non-associated chains, HLA-associated TCR beta chains in a later analysis were more clonally expanded and had lower generation probabilities. HLA typing was unavailable for some donors at each locus, so association tests used only the typed subset. Several of the top co-occurrence clusters appeared to be linked to parvovirus B19, influenza, CMV and Epstein-Barr virus, according to a later analysis.

The cohort comprised 666 healthy bone marrow donors. Cohort members were all nominally healthy when sampled, although unrecorded immune exposures were likely present. The donor was CMV seronegative and belonged to the group of roughly 330 seronegative cohort members. A peripheral blood sample was provided by each donor, and peripheral blood mononuclear cells were used for TCR beta sequencing. The Qiagen DNeasy Blood Extraction Kit was used to extract genomic DNA from the blood cell samples. Concerning this clone: What antigen it recognizes has not been identified. Base qualities are not at hand, and no much larger clone is one base apart.

To prepare the library, the immunoSEQ multiplex PCR assay was applied. The multiplex PCR relied on a mix of 60 forward primers for TCR Vbeta segments and 13 reverse primers for TCR Jbeta segments. Amplification of the CDR3 region of rearranged TCR beta genes was performed with a multiplex PCR assay on genomic DNA. The amplified TCR beta libraries were sequenced on the Illumina HiSeq System as 87-base-pair reads. From the authors' description of their analysis: Across the 670 or so repertoires, a later analysis counted 60 million to 90 million unique TCR beta chains, around 11 million of which were shared by at least two donors. Raw reads were error-corrected and collapsed into unique sequences with a nearest-neighbor algorithm that merged closely related sequences to remove PCR and sequencing errors. V, D and J gene segments were assigned by aligning CDR3 sequences to IMGT reference sequences. For a sequence to be retained, at least a six-nucleotide match to both a V gene segment and a J gene segment was required. A rearrangement was called productive if the CDR3 had no stop codons and remained in frame with V and J, and every other rearrangement was called non-productive. CDR3 was defined by IMGT convention, running from the second conserved V-encoded cysteine to the conserved J-encoded phenylalanine. In an earlier analysis of 500 to 650 of the donors, sequences lacking an unambiguous match to a single V gene segment were excluded. In an earlier analysis of around 590 of the donors, a V segment was called functional when productive rearrangements were above 56.7%, and segregating when the standard deviation between donors exceeded 5%. A statistical classification framework was built for diagnosing cytomegalovirus status from the catalog of TCR beta chain sequences. V and J gene assignment, in a later analysis, came from comparing TCR nucleotide sequences with IMGT/GENE-DB human TR gene sequences. In a later analysis, CDR3 sequences and most-parsimonious VDJ recombination scenarios were assigned using the TCRdist pipeline. A later analysis defined each TCR beta chain by its CDR3 amino acid sequence plus V-gene family, and excluded reads lacking a unique V-gene family. In a later analysis, some 600 highly shared, low-generation-probability nucleotide sequences were removed to address suspected cross-contamination and a sequencing artifact. A later analysis calculated a clonal expansion index for each public chain from normalized within-repertoire ranks of inferred template counts. In a later analysis, generation probabilities were computed with a VDJ recombination model fitted to out-of-frame rearrangements, and the resulting probabilities were checked against IGoR. In a later analysis, hypergeometric tests were used to score TCR-TCR, TCR-HLA and TCR-CMV co-occurrence, with a repertoire-size bias correction applied to TCR pairs. A later analysis estimated false discovery rates by permuting HLA or CMV assignments 20 times. In a later analysis, co-occurring TCRs were grouped using DBSCAN, with TCRdist sequence similarity added in when clustering inside HLA-allele-positive subsets. Repertoires with fewer than 30,000 or more than 120,000 public chains, plus five repertoires with anomalous nucleotide sharing, were excluded from co-occurrence clustering. TCRdb stores this immuneACCESS table with in-frame sequences only. Part of the clones is absent; in the studies checked, under half of the shortfall reflects unresolved V genes, and no reason is known for the rest. That table is the source of V, J and clone size, and D and trimming were worked out from the DNA. The sample has about 160,000 clones on record, around 90% of them singletons. The leading ten clones occupy approximately 0.85% of the sample.

The sample comprised PBMCs. The TCR comes from a woman between 25 and 40 years old in good health and CMV-seronegative.

The DNA reads TGCGCCAGCAGCTCGGGACTAGCGGGAGGGTACCCTAGCACAGATACGCAGTATTTT. Translated, this is CASSSGLAGGYPSTDTQYF. The chain uses TRBV5-1 and TRBJ2-3; TRBD2 lines up with 16 middle nucleotides. From a lookup of the germline V gene, CDR1 and CDR2 are SGHRS and YFSETQ. Inclusive of the bounding cysteine and phenylalanine, the CDR3 is 19 residues long. Left in the record is the CDR3 DNA by itself, 57 bases read in frame from the first base. V has 3 bases trimmed and J has 0 bases trimmed; junction bases matching no gene number 7.